Below, 22 T cell receptor beta chains from the same sample are listed, as sequenced in a study of cytomegalovirus exposure and HLA in healthy donors (TCRdb year 2017). Library construction relied on the immunoSEQ multiplex PCR assay. For the multiplex PCR, a mixture combining 60 forward primers for TCR Vbeta segments and 13 reverse primers for TCR Jbeta segments was used. TCRdb carries this immuneACCESS record with in-frame sequences only. Its versions omit some clonotypes, under half of them owing to an unresolved V gene in the studies checked, with the rest unexplained. The sample includes roughly 150,000 clones, with roughly four fifths observed a single time. The biggest ten clones account for about 4% of the sample. Sequencing was carried out using PBMCs. The receptor set was obtained from a man aged 50 to 60 in good health and CMV-seropositive.

The chain recombines TRBV19 with TRBJ2-1; TRBD2 matches at 7 bases. CDR1 is LNHDA, CDR2 SQIVND, per germline (reference sequence). The trim removed 1 base at V and 1 base at J, leaving 1 base unmatched. The CDR3 has 15 residues. CDR3 DNA: TGTGCCAGTAGTATAGCGGGAGGTTCCTACAATGAGCAGTTCTTC. Protein: CASSIAGGSYNEQFF.

The V call is TRBV2, the J call TRBJ2-3; 8 positions match TRBD2. The germline V gene has CDR1 SNHLY and CDR2 FYNNEI. This CDR3 spans 16 amino acids. V was clipped by 3 bases and J by 0 bases; unmatched bases: 5. CDR3 bases: TGTGCCAGCAGTGACTGGCTAGCGGGCAGCACAGATACGCAGTATTTT. Amino acids: CASSDWLAGSTDTQYF.

This clone was recorded once. The J gene is TRBJ1-2, the V gene TRBV28; D remains unclear. V shed 4 bases and J shed 0 bases, with 9 bases lying between them. CDR3 length: 14 amino acids. The germline V gene has CDR1 MDHEN and CDR2 SYDVKM. CDR3 coding DNA: TGTGCCAGCAGTTCAAGCGGGGCTAACTATGGCTACACCTTC. It encodes CASSSSGANYGYTF.

The V call is TRBV11-2, the J call TRBJ2-1; 11 bases line up with TRBD2. Germline values: CDR1 SGHAT, CDR2 FQNNGV. Unmatched junction bases numbered 10, after V lost 5 bases and J lost 4 bases. CDR3 length equals 17 residues. CDR3 sequence reads: CASSPRPSGGTYNEQFF. CDR3 in DNA: TGTGCCAGCAGCCCAAGGCCTAGCGGGGGGACATACAATGAGCAGTTCTTC.

The J gene is TRBJ2-7, the V gene TRBV11-2; a weak D match, TRBD2 (7 bases). Germline CDR1 and CDR2: SGHAT and FQNNGV. The ends were cut back, 10 bases at V and 3 bases at J, with 16 bases in the middle. The CDR3 contains 13 residues. CDR3 nucleotides: TGTGCCACTGAGGGGGGGGACGGCTACGAGCAGTACTTC. Protein sequence: CATEGGDGYEQYF. The variable domain in full, with the rest retrieved from reference TRBV11-2 and TRBJ2-7, is EAGVAQSPRYKIIEKRQSVAFWCNPISGHATLYWYQQILGQGPKLLIQFQNNGVVDDSQLPKDRFSAERLKGVDSTLKIQPAKLEDSAVYLCATEGGDGYEQYFGPGTRLTVT.

The chain combines TRBV5-1 with TRBJ2-1, with a tentative D call TRBD2 (6 bases). Trimming shortened V by 2 bases and J by 9 bases, and 24 bases separated the two germline ends. This CDR3 has 17 residues. Germline V lookup: CDR1 SGHRS, CDR2 YFSETQ. The CDR3 sequence: CASSFGVTSREKFEQFF. CDR3 bases: TGCGCCAGCAGCTTTGGGGTAACTAGCCGGGAGAAGTTTGAGCAGTTCTTC. The complete variable domain, with remaining parts taken from reference TRBV5-1 and TRBJ2-1, reads KAGVTQTPRYLIKTRGQQVTLSCSPISGHRSVSWYQQTPGQGLQFLFEYFSETQRNKGNFPGRFSGRQFSNSRSEMNVSTLELGDSALYLCASSFGVTSREKFEQFFGPGTRLTVL.

J is TRBJ2-1 and V is TRBV7-9; unclear D gene. V shed 10 bases and J shed 8 bases, with 12 bases lying between them. This CDR3 region has 11 residues. Germline CDR1 reads SEHNR; CDR2 reads FQNEAQ (reference sequence). DNA for the CDR3: TGTGCCACCCAATTAGATGATGAGCAGTTCTTC. Protein: CATQLDDEQFF.

V usage is TRBV6-5 and J usage is TRBJ2-3, with a possible D match to TRBD1 (6 bases). The germline V and J ends were trimmed by 2 bases and 1 base, with 13 bases remaining between them. The germline CDR1 and CDR2 sequences are MNHEY and SVGAGI. The CDR3 consists of 16 residues. The CDR3 spells CASSYLRGRGTDTQYF. CDR3 nucleotides: TGTGCCAGCAGTTACCTCAGGGGAAGGGGCACAGATACGCAGTATTTT.

V and J are TRBV15 and TRBJ2-3; no firm D call. CDR3 length: 18 amino acids. Trimming took 0 bases from V and 2 from J, leaving 18 bases between them. Per the germline V gene, CDR1 is LNHNV and CDR2 is YYDKDF (reference sequence). In DNA form, the CDR3 reads TGTGCCACCAGCAGAGATTCTGGGCGTACGGCTAACACAGATACGCAGTATTTT. Amino acids: CATSRDSGRTANTDTQYF. The complete variable domain, with remaining parts taken from reference TRBV15 and TRBJ2-3, reads DAMVIQNPRYQVTQFGKPVTLSCSQTLNHNVMYWYQQKSSQAPKLLFHYYDKDFNNEADTPDNFQSRRPNTSFCFLDIRSPGLGDTAMYLCATSRDSGRTANTDTQYFGPGTRLTVL.

This chain uses TRBV5-6 with TRBJ1-1; D is undetermined. Trimming pared 4 bases from V and 4 bases from J, leaving 8 bases between. Germline-derived CDR1 and CDR2 are SGHDT and YYEEEE. The CDR3 covers 12 residues. The CDR3 spells CASSLASTEAFF. The CDR3 region has the DNA TGTGCCAGCAGCCTGGCGAGCACTGAAGCTTTCTTT. Combining the CDR3 with reference TRBV5-6 and TRBJ1-1 gives the whole variable domain DAGVTQSPTHLIKTRGQQVTLRCSPKSGHDTVSWYQQALGQGPQFIFQYYEEEERQRGNFPDRFSGHQFPNYSSELNVNALLLGDSALYLCASSLASTEAFFGQGTRLTVV.

This clone was counted a few times. CDR3 nucleotide sequence: TGTGCCAGCAGCCCCTCCCGGGAGGGCGAGCAGTACTTC. Translating gives CASSPSREGEQYF. The chain joins TRBV7-2 to TRBJ2-7; 8 bases align to TRBD2. CDR3 length: 13 amino acids. Looked up from germline, CDR1 is SGHTA and CDR2 is FQGNSA. V lost 5 bases to trimming and J lost 6 bases; unmatched junction nucleotides: 6. The variable domain in full, completed from reference TRBV7-2 and TRBJ2-7, reads GAGVSQSPSNKVTEKGKDVELRCDPISGHTALYWYRQSLGQGLEFLIYFQGNSAPDKSGLPSDRFSAERTGGSVSTLTIQRTQQEDSAVYLCASSPSREGEQYFGPGTRLTVT.

This chain connects TRBV27 to TRBJ2-7, with TRBD2 matching 8 bases. The germline V gene encodes CDR1 MNHEY and CDR2 SMNVEV (reference sequence). This CDR3 contains 15 residues. Losses at the gene ends were 3 bases for V and 7 bases for J; bases not matched to a gene: 11. The CDR3 loop is CASSFAGGRSYEQYF. CDR3 bases: TGTGCCAGCAGTTTCGCGGGAGGCAGGTCGTATGAGCAGTACTTC.

The rearrangement joins TRBV13 to TRBJ2-7, with 8 bases that match TRBD1. The CDR3 is 14 amino acids. The J segment lost 3 bases and the V segment lost 5 bases, leaving 6 bases of the junction unmatched. The germline CDR1 and CDR2 sequences are PRHDT and FYEKMQ (reference sequence). Here the CDR3 DNA reads TGTGCCAGCAGCAACCGGGACAGGAACTACGAGCAGTACTTC. Translated: CASSNRDRNYEQYF. The full variable domain, completed using reference TRBV13 and TRBJ2-7, is AAGVIQSPRHLIKEKRETATLKCYPIPRHDTVYWYQQGPGQDPQFLISFYEKMQSDKGSIPDRFSAQQFSDYHSELNMSSLELGDSALYFCASSNRDRNYEQYFGPGTRLTVT.

There are a few counts of this clone. J is TRBJ2-2 and V is TRBV7-3; 10 nucleotides align to TRBD2. With V trimmed by 2 bases and J by 4 bases, 4 bases remained unmatched. This CDR3 has 16 residues. The germline CDR1 and CDR2 sequences are SGHTA and FQGTGA. The chain's CDR3 is CASSLLAGEGTGELFF. CDR3 bases: TGTGCCAGCAGCTTACTAGCGGGAGAGGGCACCGGGGAGCTGTTTTTT.

The J gene is TRBJ2-7, the V gene TRBV19; TRBD1 agrees at 7 bases. The CDR3 has 15 residues. V shed 3 bases and J 2 bases; nucleotides not matched to a gene: 7. Germline assignment: CDR1 LNHDA and CDR2 SQIVND (reference sequence). As DNA, the CDR3 is TGTGCCAGTAGTATGTGGACAGGAACTACCTACGAGCAGTACTTC. Protein product: CASSMWTGTTYEQYF. Supplemented by reference TRBV19 and TRBJ2-7, the full variable domain reads DGGITQSPKYLFRKEGQNVTLSCEQNLNHDAMYWYRQDPGQGLRLIYYSQIVNDFQKGDIAEGYSVSREKKESFPLTVTSAQKNPTAFYLCASSMWTGTTYEQYFGPGTRLTVT.

This sequence joins TRBV6-6 and TRBJ2-1; the match to TRBD2 covers 8 bases. This CDR3 spans 14 amino acids. J gave up 7 bases and V 4 bases, and 6 bases lay outside the gene matches. The V gene's germline CDR1 is MNHNY and CDR2 SVGAGI (reference sequence). Here the CDR3 reads CASSFGGGNNEQFF. In nucleotides, the CDR3 is TGTGCCAGCAGTTTCGGGGGGGGGAATAATGAGCAGTTCTTC.

This rearrangement joins TRBV30 to TRBJ2-1; unclear D gene. V gave up 0 bases and J gave up 0 bases, with 9 bases separating them. Germline CDR1 reads GTSNPN; CDR2 reads SVGIG (reference sequence). This CDR3 comprises 15 residues. CDR3 sequence (DNA): TGTGCCTGGAGTGTACGGTCGAGCTCCTACAATGAGCAGTTCTTC. It is translated as CAWSVRSSSYNEQFF.

V is TRBV11-2 and J is TRBJ1-2; possibly TRBD1 for D (6 bases). The CDR3 has 13 amino acids. Germline loops: CDR1 SGHAT, CDR2 FQNNGV. V was trimmed by 1 base and J by 3 bases, leaving 6 bases between them. Written as DNA, the CDR3 is TGTGCCAGCAGCTTAGGGACAGACTATGGCTACACCTTC. It is translated as CASSLGTDYGYTF.

The chain recombines TRBV15 with TRBJ2-2; D possibly corresponds to TRBD2 (7 bases). V gave up 1 base and J gave up 8 bases, with 23 bases separating them. Germline CDR1 reads LNHNV; CDR2 reads YYDKDF (reference sequence). The CDR3 has 18 residues. The CDR3 sequence is CATSRGVVAGARGGELFF. In DNA form, the CDR3 reads TGTGCCACCAGCAGAGGGGTGGTCGCGGGGGCGCGTGGAGGGGAGCTGTTTTTT.

This clone came up once. V and J are TRBV7-2 and TRBJ2-7; D is possibly TRBD1 (5 bases). V lost 2 bases to trimming and J lost 0 bases, with 17 bases between them. The CDR3 loop spans 17 amino acids. Germline V CDR1 and CDR2: SGHTA, FQGNSA. In DNA, the CDR3 is TGTGCCAGCAGCTTATCCCAGGGCACATACAGCTCCTACGAGCAGTACTTC. This encodes CASSLSQGTYSSYEQYF.

The chain has TRBV6-5 and TRBJ2-1, with 11 bases matching TRBD2. This CDR3 spans 16 amino acids. The V gene's germline CDR1 is MNHEY and CDR2 SVGAGI. Losses at the gene ends were 1 base for V and 7 bases for J; bases not matched to a gene: 6. For the CDR3, the DNA is TGTGCCAGCAGTTACTATAGCGGGGGGGCCGATAATGAGCAGTTCTTC. This sequence encodes CASSYYSGGADNEQFF.

The genes are TRBV7-2 and TRBJ1-5; perhaps TRBD1 as D (6 bases). The CDR3 runs 14 residues. The germline V gene encodes CDR1 SGHTA and CDR2 FQGNSA. Trimming took off 5 bases at V and 7 bases at J, with 15 bases between the two ends. The CDR3 bases are TGTGCCAGCAGCAAAACAGGGACCATCCAGCCCCAGCATTTT. Its translation is CASSKTGTIQPQHF.